The T cell receptor beta chain described here comes from a study of cytomegalovirus exposure and HLA in healthy donors. The CDR3 consists of 16 residues. CDR1 and CDR2 (germline): SGHDT, YYEEEE. V was clipped by 1 base and J by 4 bases; unmatched bases: 4. The PCR used 60 Vbeta and 13 Jbeta primers. Assay used: immunoSEQ multiplex PCR; TCRdb lists only in-frame clones, some missing. Among around 200,000 clones, approximately 79% were seen once, and the ten largest hold about 2%. This chain links TRBV5-6 with TRBJ2-1; 11 nucleotides align to TRBD2. Sample: PBMCs. This receptor was identified in a male donor in good health and CMV-seronegative. The CDR3 DNA reads as TGTGCCAGCAGCTTGAGGGGGACTAGCGGATACAATGAGCAGTTCTTC. Its translation is CASSLRGTSGYNEQFF.